The 22 T cell receptor beta chains reported below all come from one sample, sequenced in a study of vaccination and CD4 T cells after COVID-19. Sequencing of the DNA from cultured CD4+ T cells was carried out with the Oncomine TCR Beta short-read assay. TCRdb analysed the PCR reads with MiXCR anew, one entry per CDR3 protein. In the table there are about 15,000 distinct CDR3 sequences, 40% to 60% of which are singletons. The sample's treatment: roughly 11-day PBMC culture with coronavirus spike peptide pools or control peptides (ViraFEST assay). No antigen has been identified for these receptors. Sequenced here: cultured CD4+ T cells from blood, sampled after SARS-CoV-2 vaccination. These receptors all stem from a human donor with COVID-19.

The chain joins TRBV9 to TRBJ2-5; TRBD2 agrees at 8 bases. V shed 6 bases and J 0 bases; nucleotides not matched to a gene: 7. The length of the CDR3 is 15 residues. Germline V gene data show CDR1 as SGDLS and CDR2 as YYNGEE. CDR3 coding DNA: TGTGCCAGCAACCAAGCGGGGGCCAACCAAGAGACCCAGTACTTC. It translates to CASNQAGANQETQYF.

The rearrangement joins TRBV6-1 to TRBJ1-1, with D possibly being TRBD1 (5 bases). This CDR3 region has 15 residues. Per the germline V gene, CDR1 is MNHNS and CDR2 is SASEGT. Trimming shortened V by 8 bases and J by 3 bases, and 19 bases separated the two germline ends. In nucleotides, the CDR3 is TGTGCCAGCGGTGCATCGACTATGGGGGACACTGAAGCTTTCTTT. It yields the protein CASGASTMGDTEAFF.

The chain couples TRBV6-5 to TRBJ2-5; no clear D. This CDR3 contains 13 residues. V was pared by 2 bases and J by 2 bases, with 6 bases between. Germline V gene data show CDR1 as MNHEY and CDR2 as SVGAGI. The DNA of the CDR3 is TGTGCCAGCAGTTACGTCCCTCAAGAGACCCAGTACTTC. It encodes CASSYVPQETQYF.

This clonotype has a single count. The V gene is TRBV7-2, the J gene TRBJ2-5, with D possibly being TRBD2 (5 bases). Germline V gene sequence: CDR1 SGHTA, CDR2 FQGNSA. The ends were cut back, 2 bases at V and 4 bases at J, with 8 bases in the middle. This CDR3 is 13 amino acids long. The chain's CDR3 is CASSLSSRETQYF. CDR3 DNA: TGTGCCAGCAGCTTATCTAGCAGAGAGACCCAGTACTTC.

The J gene is TRBJ2-3, the V gene TRBV6-1; the match to TRBD2 covers 7 bases. With 10 bases clipped from V and 4 bases from J, the junction kept 8 bases outside the gene matches. Germline CDR1 is MNHNS and CDR2 is SASEGT. CDR3 length: 13 residues. In nucleotides, the CDR3 is TGTGCCACCCAGCGGGGTAGGGCAGATACGCAGTATTTT. It encodes CATQRGRADTQYF.

This clonotype was observed a few times. This chain links TRBV27 with TRBJ1-3; possibly TRBD1 for D (5 bases). The V end lost 5 bases, the J end lost 8 bases, and 16 bases lay between the germline ends. The CDR3 contains 14 residues. The germline V gene encodes CDR1 MNHEY and CDR2 SMNVEV (reference sequence). This CDR3 is CASSPLQGTHTIYF. The DNA for the CDR3 is TGTGCCAGCAGTCCCCTCCAGGGAACACACACCATATATTTT.

This clonotype appeared once. The J gene is TRBJ1-6, the V gene TRBV29-1, with D tentatively TRBD1 (6 bases). Per germline, CDR1 SQVTM and CDR2 ANQGSEA. The CDR3 has 15 residues. V was cut by 6 bases and J by 6 bases, with 18 bases left in between. The CDR3 region is CSVLETDSRNSPLHF. CDR3 coding DNA: TGCAGCGTCCTGGAGACGGACAGCCGTAATTCACCCCTCCACTTT.

The table lists this clonotype with a few counts. The CDR3 DNA is TGTGCCAGCAGTCCCCGTCCCGGGACAGGGGTCGAGCAGTACTTC. The encoded protein is CASSPRPGTGVEQYF. This chain links TRBV12-3 or TRBV12-4 with TRBJ2-7, with 10 bases lining up with TRBD1. J lost 6 bases, V lost 5 bases, and 10 bases had no gene match. The CDR3 runs 15 residues.

The V and J genes are TRBV20-1 and TRBJ1-3, with D possibly matching TRBD1 (6 bases). The CDR3 consists of 15 residues. Between the trimmed V and J ends, which lost 5 bases and 1 base, there was a span of 15 bases. CDR1 and CDR2 (germline): DFQATT, SNEGSKA (reference sequence). Written as DNA, the CDR3 is TGCAGTGCTCTTGGGCAGGGGAATTCTGGAAACACCATATATTTT. Its protein is CSALGQGNSGNTIYF.

J is TRBJ2-5 and V is TRBV5-1; 7 positions agree with TRBD1. The CDR3 has 15 amino acids. Looked up from germline, CDR1 is SGHRS and CDR2 is YFSETQ. V lost 3 bases, J lost 4 bases, and 9 bases stayed unmatched. This CDR3 reads CASSSGTVISETQYF. In nucleotides, the CDR3 is TGCGCCAGCAGCTCAGGGACAGTTATTTCAGAGACCCAGTACTTC.

This clonotype was counted only a few times. V and J are TRBV20-1 and TRBJ1-3; D uncertain. The CDR3 loop spans 13 amino acids. Germline V lookup: CDR1 DFQATT, CDR2 SNEGSKA (reference sequence). V was shortened by 6 bases and J by 0 bases, with 9 bases between the two germline ends. CDR3 loop: CSASQISGNTIYF. Here the CDR3 DNA reads TGCAGTGCGTCACAAATCTCTGGAAACACCATATATTTT.

This clonotype appeared a few times. This chain connects TRBV7-3 to TRBJ2-7; 8 bases match TRBD1. Germline CDR1 and CDR2: SGHTA and FQGTGA. This CDR3 region has 13 residues. Unmatched junction bases numbered 2, after V lost 1 base and J lost 6 bases. DNA of the CDR3: TGTGCCAGCAGCTTAATTACAGGGGGCGAGCAGTACTTC. Protein product: CASSLITGGEQYF.

The chain joins TRBV6-1 to TRBJ1-1; D is unresolved. CDR3 size: 14 residues. The V and J ends lost 6 bases and 5 bases respectively, with 16 bases between them. Germline values: CDR1 MNHNS, CDR2 SASEGT. The CDR3 DNA is TGTGCCAGCAGAAAGTTGAACGGGCGGACTGAAGCTTTCTTT. The encoded protein is CASRKLNGRTEAFF.

This clonotype has only a few counts. The V and J genes are TRBV20-1 and TRBJ2-5; D is perhaps TRBD1 (7 bases). Germline V CDR1 and CDR2: DFQATT, SNEGSKA (reference sequence). The CDR3 is made up of 13 amino acids. Trimming cost V 4 bases and J 7 bases, with 16 bases left between them. CDR3 sequence (DNA): TGCAGTGCTATATGGAGGGGGCAGGTGACCCAGTACTTC. Its translation is CSAIWRGQVTQYF.

The chain employs TRBV2 and TRBJ1-1; 8 nucleotides align to TRBD1. This CDR3 has 16 amino acids. The germline V gene encodes CDR1 SNHLY and CDR2 FYNNEI. Losses at the gene ends were 7 bases for V and 1 base for J; bases not matched to a gene: 11. For the CDR3, the DNA is TGTGCCAGCACAAAGACTCGGGACAGGAAGAACACTGAAGCTTTCTTT. The encoded protein is CASTKTRDRKNTEAFF.

The J gene is TRBJ1-3, the V gene TRBV27; a weak D match, TRBD1 (6 bases). The CDR3 is 15 amino acids. Germline CDR1 MNHEY, CDR2 SMNVEV (reference sequence). Trimming stripped 4 bases from V and 0 bases from J, with 10 bases between. The CDR3 reads CASSSGQTSGNTIYF. For the CDR3, the DNA is TGTGCCAGCAGTTCTGGACAGACCTCTGGAAACACCATATATTTT.

Only a few counts were recorded for this clonotype. The V and J genes are TRBV20-1 and TRBJ2-3; 8 bases agree with TRBD2. Germline V gene lookup returns CDR1 DFQATT and CDR2 SNEGSKA (reference sequence). The ends lost 5 bases at V and 5 bases at J; junction bases unmatched: 12. CDR3 length equals 15 residues. CDR3 amino acids: CSARPLRGAVDTQYF. CDR3 coding DNA: TGCAGTGCTCGCCCCTTGCGGGGGGCAGTAGATACGCAGTATTTT.

This clonotype has more than one count but fewer than ten. The rearrangement uses TRBV11-2 and TRBJ1-1; D remains unclear. Trimming shortened V by 1 base and J by 0 bases, and 9 bases separated the two germline ends. This CDR3 comprises 15 residues. From germline, CDR1 is SGHAT and CDR2 FQNNGV. The CDR3 region is CASSLVPALNTEAFF. For the CDR3, the DNA is TGTGCCAGCAGCTTAGTTCCGGCCCTGAACACTGAAGCTTTCTTT.

This chain connects TRBV29-1 to TRBJ2-2; D unclear. The CDR3 covers 14 residues. The V end lost 6 bases, the J end lost 4 bases, and 15 bases lay between the germline ends. Germline V gives CDR1 SQVTM, CDR2 ANQGSEA. The CDR3 sequence: CSVYQVERTGELFF. The CDR3 DNA follows: TGCAGCGTGTACCAGGTGGAACGCACCGGGGAGCTGTTTTTT.

This clonotype is categorized as medium-sized. This chain uses TRBV15 with TRBJ1-5; D is uncertain. CDR3 length: 16 residues. Germline CDR1 reads LNHNV; CDR2 reads YYDKDF (reference sequence). Trimming shortened V by 0 bases and J by 3 bases, and 12 bases separated the two germline ends. The CDR3 DNA is TGTGCCACCAGCAGAGATCGGGCAGGAGTCAATCAGCCCCAGCATTTT. Its translation is CATSRDRAGVNQPQHF.

This chain connects TRBV6-1 to TRBJ1-6, with 10 bases matching TRBD1. CDR3 length: 15 residues. V shed 7 bases and J 7 bases; nucleotides not matched to a gene: 7. CDR1 and CDR2 from the germline V gene are MNHNS and SASEGT. CDR3 region: CASIPRDRGNSPLHF. The CDR3 DNA is TGTGCCAGCATTCCCCGGGACAGGGGAAATTCACCCCTCCACTTT.

This clonotype turned up a few times. V gene TRBV10-3 combines with J gene TRBJ2-1; TRBD1 might be the D (6 bases). The germline gives CDR1 ENHRY, CDR2 SYGVKD. The CDR3 runs to 13 residues. V was trimmed by 6 bases and J by 3 bases, leaving 9 bases between them. CDR3 amino acids: CAIRGADYNEQFF. The DNA of the CDR3 is TGTGCCATCAGGGGGGCCGACTACAATGAGCAGTTCTTC.